Listed here are 24 T cell receptor beta chains from one sample, sequenced in a study of T cell clones after liver transplantation. Only in-frame clones appear in the TCRdb table, and some are missing; sequencing was by immunoSEQ multiplex PCR. Among roughly 74,000 clones listed, 75% to 90% were seen once. Sequenced here: CD4+ T cells from blood, sampled before liver transplant. The receptor source for this set is a human donor who received a liver transplant.

The J gene is TRBJ2-5, the V gene TRBV4-1, with D possibly TRBD2 on 6 matching bases. The CDR3 length is 14 residues. CDR1 is MGHRA, CDR2 YSYEKL, per germline. Trimming removed 4 bases at V and 1 base at J, with 10 bases between. This CDR3 is CASSLGDFQETQYF. The CDR3 DNA reads TGCGCCAGCAGCCTTGGGGACTTCCAAGAGACCCAGTACTTC.

The sample holds one count of this clone. The CDR3 loop is CASRVDTGELFF. CDR3 bases: TGTGCCAGCAGGGTAGACACCGGGGAGCTGTTTTTT. The rearrangement links TRBV6-1 to TRBJ2-2; D gene uncertain. CDR3 length: 12 amino acids. Germline CDR1 reads MNHNS; CDR2 reads SASEGT. Trimming pared 6 bases from V and 3 bases from J, leaving 5 bases between.

The rearrangement links TRBV11-2 to TRBJ2-1; D possibly matches TRBD1 or TRBD2 (5 bases each). This CDR3 contains 12 residues. The germline V and J ends were trimmed by 5 bases and 10 bases, with 12 bases remaining between them. CDR1 and CDR2 (germline): SGHAT, FQNNGV. The CDR3 reads CASSPPWGEQFF. DNA for the CDR3: TGTGCCAGCAGCCCCCCGTGGGGGGAGCAGTTCTTC.

The chain combines TRBV9 with TRBJ2-3; D unresolved. Germline V gives CDR1 SGDLS, CDR2 YYNGEE. The CDR3 runs to 14 residues. Trimming stripped 5 bases from V and 1 base from J, with 11 bases between. CDR3: CASRKFGGTDTQYF. CDR3 in DNA: TGTGCCAGCAGGAAATTTGGTGGCACAGATACGCAGTATTTT. Full variable domain (outside the CDR3, taken from reference TRBV9 and TRBJ2-3): DSGVTQTPKHLITATGQRVTLRCSPRSGDLSVYWYQQSLDQGLQFLIQYYNGEERAKGNILERFSAQQFPDLHSELNLSSLELGDSALYFCASRKFGGTDTQYFGPGTRLTVL.

This clone has only a few counts. A read error may account for a junction end that differs from germline. V and J are TRBV28 and TRBJ1-5; no definite D call. The CDR3 is 14 residues long. Germline V gene lookup returns CDR1 MDHEN and CDR2 SYDVKM. Written as DNA, the CDR3 is TGTGCCAGCAGTTTATTCAAGGGCAATAAGCCCCAGCATTTT. Translation: CASSLFKGNKPQHF. Using reference TRBV28 and TRBJ1-5 for the parts outside the CDR3, the full variable domain is DVKVTQSSRYLVKRTGEKVFLECVQDMDHENMFWYRQDPGLGLRLIYFSYDVKMKEKGDIPEGYSVSREKKERFSLILESASTNQTSMYLCASSLFKGNKPQHFGDGTRLSIL.

The CDR3 nucleotides are TGTGCCAGCAGTCACGTTTTAGGTCTGACTACCAATTACGAGCAGTACTTC. This translates into CASSHVLGLTTNYEQYF. The V gene is TRBV27, the J gene TRBJ2-7, with a weak D call TRBD2 (5 bases). CDR3 length: 17 amino acids. V gave up 5 bases and J gave up 4 bases, with 24 bases separating them. Germline CDR1 MNHEY, CDR2 SMNVEV (reference sequence).

The rearrangement joins TRBV6-1 to TRBJ2-7; the D is unclear. This CDR3 contains 15 residues. Germline V gene lookup returns CDR1 MNHNS and CDR2 SASEGT. The V end was cut by 6 bases, the J end by 2 bases, with 17 bases between. CDR3 region: CASSGINRGTYEQYF. CDR3 bases: TGTGCCAGCAGCGGCATCAACCGTGGGACCTACGAGCAGTACTTC.

The chain carries TRBV12-2 and TRBJ2-3; TRBD2 reflects the table's D call only, with no check against the DNA. TRBV12-2 is tagged as a pseudogene. The CDR3 loop spans 18 amino acids. This CDR3 reads CASRSFTGTLSGTDTQYF. CDR3 bases: TGTGCAAGTCGCTCTTTTACCGGGACTCTCTCTGGAACAGATACGCAGTATTTT.

This clone has just one count. The gene calls are TRBV6-5 and TRBJ1-1, with a tentative D call TRBD1 (5 bases). The CDR3 consists of 14 residues. Germline V gene lookup returns CDR1 MNHEY and CDR2 SVGAGI. Between the trimmed V and J ends, which lost 2 bases and 5 bases, there was a span of 12 bases. CDR3 bases: TGTGCCAGCAGTTACGCAGGGCAAGAGACTGAAGCTTTCTTT. Amino acid sequence: CASSYAGQETEAFF.

The rearrangement uses TRBV11-2 and TRBJ2-5; D might be TRBD2 (5 bases). In germline, CDR1 is SGHAT, CDR2 FQNNGV. The CDR3 consists of 15 residues. V gave up 0 bases and J gave up 9 bases, with 17 bases separating them. The CDR3 nucleotides are TGTGCCAGCAGCTTAGATGGGTCCCTGCCGGGATCCCAGTACTTC. It translates to CASSLDGSLPGSQYF. The full variable domain, completed using reference TRBV11-2 and TRBJ2-5, is EAGVAQSPRYKIIEKRQSVAFWCNPISGHATLYWYQQILGQGPKLLIQFQNNGVVDDSQLPKDRFSAERLKGVDSTLKIQPAKLEDSAVYLCASSLDGSLPGSQYFGPGTRLLVL.

This chain connects TRBV4-3 to TRBJ1-2; D perhaps matches TRBD1 (6 bases). V was shortened by 4 bases and J by 8 bases, with 17 bases between the two germline ends. This CDR3 spans 14 amino acids. CDR1 is LGHNA, CDR2 YSLEER, per germline. CDR3 sequence: CASSPLIGGKGYTF. The DNA for the CDR3 is TGCGCCAGCAGCCCTCTCATCGGGGGCAAAGGCTACACCTTC.

This clone was picked up a small number of times. The chain recombines TRBV2 with TRBJ1-2; D is unresolved. The V gene's germline CDR1 is SNHLY and CDR2 FYNNEI. CDR3 size: 14 residues. Trimming shortened V by 0 bases and J by 3 bases, and 8 bases separated the two germline ends. CDR3 in DNA: TGTGCCAGCAGTGAAGCGCGGGAACACTATGGCTACACCTTC. Protein product: CASSEAREHYGYTF.

The table lists this clone with a count of one. J is TRBJ1-5 and V is TRBV6-6; 7 nucleotides line up with TRBD1. This CDR3 contains 14 residues. V lost 0 bases and J lost 5; bases outside the gene matches: 1. Germline V lookup: CDR1 MNHNY, CDR2 SVGAGI (reference sequence). CDR3 coding DNA: TGTGCCAGCAGTTACTCCAGGGGGGATCAGCCCCAGCATTTT. Translation gives CASSYSRGDQPQHF.

This clone was observed once. The V gene is TRBV5-1, the J gene TRBJ2-1, with 7 positions matching TRBD1. Germline V gene sequence: CDR1 SGHRS, CDR2 YFSETQ. This CDR3 has 15 amino acids. The trim removed 2 bases at V and 7 bases at J, leaving 9 bases unmatched. The CDR3 nucleotides read TGCGCCAGCAGCTTTGGGACAGCTAATAGGAATGAGCAGTTCTTC. It specifies CASSFGTANRNEQFF.

The genes are TRBV5-1 and TRBJ2-3; tentative D call: TRBD1 (6 bases). The CDR3 runs to 15 residues. Trimming took off 3 bases at V and 4 bases at J, with 15 bases between the two ends. The germline V gene has CDR1 SGHRS and CDR2 YFSETQ. The DNA of the CDR3 is TGCGCCAGCAGCTCTCCGGACAGAGAACCAGATACGCAGTATTTT. This codes for CASSSPDREPDTQYF.

This clone appeared a single time. V gene TRBV27 combines with J gene TRBJ2-1, with TRBD2 matching over 13 bases. The CDR3 has 16 amino acids. Germline V gene sequence: CDR1 MNHEY, CDR2 SMNVEV (reference sequence). The ends lost 6 bases at V and 10 bases at J; junction bases unmatched: 12. CDR3 DNA sequence: TGTGCCAGCAGCCCTAGACCGGGACTAGCGGGATACGAGCAGTTCTTC. It is translated as CASSPRPGLAGYEQFF.

The rearrangement joins TRBV7-2 to TRBJ1-2; no definite D call. Germline CDR1 is SGHTA and CDR2 is FQGNSA. The CDR3 covers 12 residues. V lost 1 base, J lost 4 bases, and 4 bases lay in between. The CDR3 DNA sequence: TGTGCCAGCAGCTTAGTTCTCTATGGCTACACCTTC. The encoded protein is CASSLVLYGYTF. The whole variable domain, filled in from reference TRBV7-2 and TRBJ1-2, reads GAGVSQSPSNKVTEKGKDVELRCDPISGHTALYWYRQSLGQGLEFLIYFQGNSAPDKSGLPSDRFSAERTGGSVSTLTIQRTQQEDSAVYLCASSLVLYGYTFGSGTRLTVV.

The gene calls are TRBV7-2 and TRBJ2-1, with D perhaps TRBD2 (5 bases). The CDR3 spans 14 residues. V gave up 3 bases and J gave up 0 bases, with 6 bases separating them. Germline lookup yields CDR1 SGHTA and CDR2 FQGNSA. Here the CDR3 DNA reads TGTGCCAGCAGCTTTGCGGGCTCCTACAATGAGCAGTTCTTC. Translation: CASSFAGSYNEQFF.

The rearrangement links TRBV2 to TRBJ1-5; D not resolved. Germline CDR1 SNHLY, CDR2 FYNNEI. V was pared by 4 bases and J by 3 bases, with 10 bases between. The CDR3 sequence is 14 residues long. In nucleotides, the CDR3 is TGTGCCAGCAGTGTCCGGCAGGTCAATCAGCCCCAGCATTTT. This sequence encodes CASSVRQVNQPQHF.

This clone occurred a few times. The chain couples TRBV7-2 to TRBJ2-7, with a weak D call TRBD1 (6 bases). V was pared by 1 base and J by 1 base, with 8 bases between. The germline V gene encodes CDR1 SGHTA and CDR2 FQGNSA. The CDR3 totals 14 residues. In nucleotides, the CDR3 is TGTGCCAGCAGCTTAGTAACAGGGTCCTACGAGCAGTACTTC. It yields the protein CASSLVTGSYEQYF.

The sample holds a few counts of this clone. The chain combines TRBV9 with TRBJ2-7; 12 nucleotides match TRBD2. Germline V gene data show CDR1 as SGDLS and CDR2 as YYNGEE. V lost 4 bases to trimming and J lost 5 bases; unmatched junction nucleotides: 10. The CDR3 spans 16 residues. The CDR3 region has the DNA TGTGCCAGCAGCTTCACGACTAGCGGGAGTATCGACGAGCAGTACTTC. As protein: CASSFTTSGSIDEQYF.

V gene TRBV5-6 combines with J gene TRBJ2-7; TRBD2 agrees at 8 bases. V trimming: 2 bases; J trimming: 4 bases; junction bases outside the gene matches: 8. This CDR3 contains 15 residues. CDR1 and CDR2 from the germline V gene are SGHDT and YYEEEE. CDR3 DNA: TGTGCCAGCAGCTTTACCGGGAGGGCCGAATACGAGCAGTACTTC. Encoded protein: CASSFTGRAEYEQYF.

This clone was detected ten times or more. This rearrangement joins TRBV5-1 to TRBJ2-4; possible D gene TRBD1, 5 bases. Per germline, CDR1 SGHRS and CDR2 YFSETQ. The CDR3 totals 15 residues. V lost 0 bases and J 6 bases, leaving 13 bases between the germline ends. In DNA, the CDR3 is TGCGCCAGCAGCTTGGGAACAGGCCCCCTAAACATTCAGTACTTC. The encoded protein is CASSLGTGPLNIQYF.

V gene TRBV7-2 combines with J gene TRBJ1-1; D not resolved. CDR1 is SGHTA, CDR2 FQGNSA, per germline. This CDR3 contains 15 residues. V dropped 5 bases and J dropped 6 bases, with 19 bases sitting between them. The CDR3 loop is CASSLPGLRSSEAFF. The DNA of the CDR3 is TGTGCCAGCAGCCTCCCTGGACTGCGAAGCTCTGAAGCTTTCTTT.